The rows below give T cell receptor beta chains drawn from one sample of a study of control samples from healthy donors and cancer patients. Clones were sequenced by immunoSEQ multiplex PCR, and TCRdb holds only the in-frame ones, with some missing. The sample records 150,000 to 200,000 clones, 96% being singletons. Sequencing was done on a sample of blood. These receptors originate from a woman aged 30 to 39 in good health. Both conserved end residues are part of each CDR3. A D gene is named only where the DNA matches it firmly. Part of the rows lack a size; the others show once, few, many or a class for expanded clones.

-	-	TRBV7-6	TRBJ2-7	TGTGCCAGCAGCGGGGGGACAGCCGACACCTACGAGCAGTACTTC	CASSGGTADTYEQYF
-	-	TRBV4-1	TRBJ2-7	TGCGCCAGCAGCCAGCACAGCAAAATCAACACCTACGAGCAGTACTTC	CASSQHSKINTYEQYF
TRBD2	once	TRBV18	TRBJ2-3	TGTGCCAGCTCACCTAGCGGGAGGGCCCGCGCCGATACGCAGTATTTT	CASSPSGRARADTQYF
-	-	TRBV7-3	TRBJ1-6	TGTGCCAGCAGGAATGACCGGGCGGAATTAAAGCGCAATTCACCCCTCCACTTT	CASRNDRAELKRNSPLHF
TRBD1	-	TRBV28	TRBJ1-5	TGTGCCAGCAGGCACCCGGGACAGTCCAATAGCAATCAGCCCCAGCATTTT	CASRHPGQSNSNQPQHF
-	-	TRBV6-1	TRBJ2-3	TGTGCCAGCAGTGAGAAACTAGCACCAGATACGCAGTATTTT	CASSEKLAPDTQYF
-	-	TRBV5-8	TRBJ2-7	TGTGCCAGCAGCTGGCCCCAGCGCGGCCACTACGAGCAGTACTTC	CASSWPQRGHYEQYF
TRBD1	-	TRBV19	TRBJ1-5	TGTGCCAGTAGTAGGACAGGGGACAGCAATCAGCCCCAGCATTTT	CASSRTGDSNQPQHF
TRBD1	-	TRBV18	TRBJ1-2	TGTGCCAGCTCACCAGCTAGAAATACAGGGGCTGAGGACTATGGCTACACCTTC	CASSPARNTGAEDYGYTF
-	-	TRBV5-4	TRBJ2-1	TGTGCCAGCAGCTTGACAGCCTACAATGAGCAGTTCTTC	CASSLTAYNEQFF
-	-	TRBV4-1	TRBJ1-1	TGCGCCAGCAGCCAAGAGATGGCCATGAACACTGAAGCTTTCTTT	CASSQEMAMNTEAFF
TRBD1	-	TRBV19	TRBJ2-1	TGTGCCAGTAGTCCCGGGACAGGGATTGTTGAGCAGTTCTTC	CASSPGTGIVEQFF
TRBD1	once	TRBV28	TRBJ1-1	TGTGCCAGCAGTTTTACGGTCAGGGGGGACACTGAAGCTTTCTTT	CASSFTVRGDTEAFF
-	-	TRBV28	TRBJ2-2	TGTGCCAGCTTGGGTGGGGGGAACACCGGGGAGCTGTTTTTT	CASLGGGNTGELFF
TRBD1	few	TRBV6-4	TRBJ2-1	TGTGCCAGCAGTGACTCCGGGACAGGGGCCAATGAGCAGTTCTTC	CASSDSGTGANEQFF
-	-	TRBV18	TRBJ1-3	TGTGCCAGCTCACAGGGGATTGGAAACACCATATATTTT	CASSQGIGNTIYF
-	-	TRBV28	TRBJ2-7	TGTGCCAGCAGTTTACCTGGACATGTAAACTACGAGCAGTACTTC	CASSLPGHVNYEQYF
-	once	TRBV27	TRBJ2-4	TGTGCCAACACACAACACCAGCCAGTTTCGAGAGCCAAAAACATTCAGTACTTC	CANTQHQPVSRAKNIQYF
-	-	TRBV9	TRBJ2-5	TGTGCCAGCAGCGTAGGTAATACCCAAGAGACCCAGTACTTC	CASSVGNTQETQYF
-	-	TRBV10-3	TRBJ1-2	TGTGCCATCACAGACAGTGGCTATGGCTACACCTTC	CAITDSGYGYTF
TRBD1	-	TRBV6-5	TRBJ1-1	TGTGCCAGCAGTTACACAGGGGTGAACACTGAAGCTTTCTTT	CASSYTGVNTEAFF
-	-	TRBV15	TRBJ2-7	TGTGCCACCAGCAGAGATCGGGGGACGAACCTTTACGAGCAGTACTTC	CATSRDRGTNLYEQYF
-	-	TRBV11-2	TRBJ1-1	TGTGCCAGCAGCTTAGTGGGCAACTCGTGGACTGAAGCTTTCTTT	CASSLVGNSWTEAFF
-	-	TRBV27	TRBJ1-4	TGTGCCAGCACCCTAAGGTCAGGCCTGAAAACTAATGAAAAACTGTTTTTT	CASTLRSGLKTNEKLFF
TRBD1	-	TRBV6-5	TRBJ2-3	TGTGCCTCCACCAGGACAGGGTTTGGCACAGATACGCAGTATTTT	CASTRTGFGTDTQYF
-	few	TRBV5-1	TRBJ2-7	TGCGCCAGCAGCTTGGTGGCTACCTACGAGCAGTACTTC	CASSLVATYEQYF
-	-	TRBV6-2/TRBV6-3	TRBJ2-7	TGTGCCAGCAGTAACCTGGGGTACGAGCAGTACTTC	CASSNLGYEQYF
-	-	TRBV13	TRBJ2-7	TGTGCCAGCAGCCCTAGAAGTACTCCGACCCTCTACGAGCAGTACTTC	CASSPRSTPTLYEQYF
TRBD2	-	TRBV15	TRBJ2-5	TGTGCCACCAGCGTACCGGGGACTAGCGGGGAGACCCAGTACTTC	CATSVPGTSGETQYF
-	-	TRBV24-1	TRBJ2-7	TGTGCCACCAGTGATCCGGACAGATTGTACGAGCAGTACTTC	CATSDPDRLYEQYF
TRBD2	-	TRBV19	TRBJ2-1	TGTGCCAGTAAAGTAGCGGGGGGCGATGAGCAGTTCTTC	CASKVAGGDEQFF
-	-	TRBV30	TRBJ2-2	TGTGCCTGGAGTCCCCGGGCGGGCGGGGAGCTGTTTTTT	CAWSPRAGGELFF
TRBD2	-	TRBV24-1	TRBJ2-2	TGTGCCACCAGTGATTTGCCCCGGGGGGGGACACAGAACACCGGGGAGCTGTTTTTT	CATSDLPRGGTQNTGELFF
-	-	TRBV15	TRBJ1-6	TGTGCCACCAGCAGAGATGAGAATTCACCCCTCCACTTT	CATSRDENSPLHF
-	-	TRBV6-6	TRBJ2-3	TGTGCCAGCAGTTACCTTCCAGGGCGACCAGATACGCAGTATTTT	CASSYLPGRPDTQYF
TRBD1	-	TRBV30	TRBJ1-2	TGTGCCTGGAGTCGGGACAGCTACTATGGCTACACCTTC	CAWSRDSYYGYTF
-	-	TRBV19	TRBJ2-1	TGTGCCAGTAGTATCGGAAGGACACCCCCGAATGAGCAGTTCTTC	CASSIGRTPPNEQFF
-	-	TRBV29-1	TRBJ2-1	TGCAGCGTTGATACCTGGCGGGGAAATGACGGGCAGTTCTTC	CSVDTWRGNDGQFF
-	-	TRBV4-1	TRBJ2-1	TGCGCCAGCAGAGGAACAACTACTTACAATGAGCAGTTCTTC	CASRGTTTYNEQFF
-	-	TRBV7-9	TRBJ1-5	TGTGCCAGCAGCTTATACAATAGCAATCAGCCCCAGCATTTT	CASSLYNSNQPQHF
-	-	TRBV9	TRBJ1-1	TGTGCCAGCAGCGTAGACTCACGGAACACTGAAGCTTTCTTT	CASSVDSRNTEAFF
-	-	TRBV4-1	TRBJ1-2	TGCGCCAGCAAAAAAGGGGCAGGGAGGGCCTATGGCTACACCTTC	CASKKGAGRAYGYTF
-	-	TRBV5-1	TRBJ2-7	TGCGCCAGCAGCTTGCGGGAAGGGTCCTACGAGCAGTACTTC	CASSLREGSYEQYF
-	-	TRBV6-2/TRBV6-3	TRBJ2-3	TGTGCCAGCAGTTACTCCGGGACTGTCAGGGCAGATACGCAGTATTTT	CASSYSGTVRADTQYF